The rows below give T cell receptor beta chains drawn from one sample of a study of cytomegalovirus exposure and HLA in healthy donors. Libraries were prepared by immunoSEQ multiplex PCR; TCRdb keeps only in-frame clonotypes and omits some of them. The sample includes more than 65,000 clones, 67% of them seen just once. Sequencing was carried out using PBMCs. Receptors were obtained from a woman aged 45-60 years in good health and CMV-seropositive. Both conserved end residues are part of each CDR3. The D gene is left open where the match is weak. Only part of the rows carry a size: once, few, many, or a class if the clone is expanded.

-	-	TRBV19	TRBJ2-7	CASSMGSGSYEQYF	TGTGCCAGTAGTATGGGGTCAGGGTCCTACGAGCAGTACTTC
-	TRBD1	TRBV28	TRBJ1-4	CASRPWTGSEKLFF	TGTGCCAGCAGACCTTGGACAGGGAGCGAAAAACTGTTTTTT
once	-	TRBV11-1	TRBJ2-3	CASSLQVVGTDTQYF	TGTGCCAGCAGCTTACAGGTAGTCGGCACAGATACGCAGTATTTT
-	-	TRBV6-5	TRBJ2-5	CASSYSGQKGGETQYF	TGTGCCAGCAGTTACTCAGGCCAAAAAGGCGGAGAGACCCAGTACTTC
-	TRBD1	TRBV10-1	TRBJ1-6	CASSESTGDNSPLHF	TGCGCCAGCAGTGAGTCGACAGGGGATAATTCACCCCTCCACTTT
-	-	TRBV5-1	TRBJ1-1	CASTVAVGNTEAFF	TGCGCCAGCACCGTGGCGGTGGGGAACACTGAAGCTTTCTTT
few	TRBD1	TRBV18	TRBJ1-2	CASSPRTGGREEYGYTF	TGTGCCAGCTCACCCCGGACAGGGGGACGAGAGGAGTATGGCTACACCTTC
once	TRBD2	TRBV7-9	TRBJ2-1	CASSLAQRGGYEQFF	TGTGCCAGCAGCTTAGCCCAGCGGGGGGGCTATGAGCAGTTCTTC
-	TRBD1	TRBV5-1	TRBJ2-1	CASSLTLQGHEQFF	TGCGCCAGCAGCCTTACGTTACAGGGGCATGAGCAGTTCTTC
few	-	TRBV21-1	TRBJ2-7	CASPTSGGYEQYF	TGTGCCAGCCCGACTAGCGGGGGCTACGAGCAGTACTTC
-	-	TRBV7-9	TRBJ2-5	CASGRDSLAETQYF	TGTGCCAGCGGACGGGACTCCCTCGCAGAGACCCAGTACTTC
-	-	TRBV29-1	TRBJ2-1	CSVDRSYNEQFF	TGCAGCGTTGACAGGTCCTACAATGAGCAGTTCTTC
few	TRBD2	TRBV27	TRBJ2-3	CASSPRTSGALTDTQYF	TGTGCCAGCAGTCCCCGGACTAGCGGGGCGCTCACAGATACGCAGTATTTT
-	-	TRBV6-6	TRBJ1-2	CASRKDSSQRVYGYTF	TGTGCCAGCAGGAAGGACAGTTCCCAACGAGTCTATGGCTACACCTTC
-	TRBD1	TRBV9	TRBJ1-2	CASSIGQGAYGYTF	TGTGCCAGCAGCATAGGACAGGGGGCCTATGGCTACACCTTC
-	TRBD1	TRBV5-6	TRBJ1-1	CASRTGAEAFF	TGTGCCAGCAGAACAGGGGCTGAAGCTTTCTTT
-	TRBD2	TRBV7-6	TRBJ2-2	CASSWDYRWFGTGELSF	TGTGCCAGCAGCTGGGACTATCGATGGTTCGGCACCGGGGAGCTGTCTTTT
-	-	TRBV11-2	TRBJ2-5	CASSLGLADRQETQYF	TGTGCCAGCAGCTTAGGTTTGGCGGACAGACAAGAGACCCAGTACTTC
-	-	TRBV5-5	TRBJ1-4	CASTYSSHSSEKLFF	TGTGCCAGCACCTACTCATCTCACAGTTCTGAAAAACTGTTTTTT
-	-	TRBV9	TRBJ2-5	CATAPWESRNRETQYF	TGTGCCACCGCCCCCTGGGAGTCACGGAACAGAGAGACCCAGTACTTC
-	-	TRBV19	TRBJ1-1	CASSLGGETEAFF	TGTGCCAGTAGCCTAGGGGGGGAAACTGAAGCTTTCTTT
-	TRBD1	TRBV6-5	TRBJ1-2	CASREGQGGSYGYTF	TGTGCCAGCAGGGAGGGACAGGGAGGAAGCTATGGCTACACCTTC
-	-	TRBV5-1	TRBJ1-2	CASSLDRASYGYTF	TGCGCCAGCAGCTTGGACAGGGCAAGCTATGGCTACACCTTC
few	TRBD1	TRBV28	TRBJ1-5	CASTYGDRVNQPQHF	TGTGCCAGCACCTACGGGGACAGGGTTAATCAGCCCCAGCATTTT
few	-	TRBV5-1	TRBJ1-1	CASSLSGQTSTEAFF	TGCGCCAGCAGCTTAAGTGGACAGACATCCACTGAAGCTTTCTTT
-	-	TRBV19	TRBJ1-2	CASTGGESGYTF	TGTGCCAGTACCGGAGGAGAAAGCGGCTACACCTTC
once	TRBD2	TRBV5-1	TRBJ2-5	CASSPRLAGPEETQYF	TGCGCCAGCAGCCCCAGACTAGCGGGGCCCGAAGAGACCCAGTACTTC
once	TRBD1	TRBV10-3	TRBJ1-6	CAISESETGINSPLHF	TGTGCCATCAGTGAGTCGGAGACAGGGATAAATTCACCCCTCCACTTT
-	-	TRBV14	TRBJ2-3	CASRQAASTDTQYF	TGTGCCAGCCGACAGGCTGCTAGCACAGATACGCAGTATTTT
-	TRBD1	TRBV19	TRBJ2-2	CASSSGTGGPGELFF	TGTGCCAGTAGCTCCGGGACAGGGGGCCCCGGGGAGCTGTTTTTT
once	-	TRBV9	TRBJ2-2	CASSVDSAGELFF	TGTGCCAGCAGCGTAGATAGCGCCGGGGAGCTGTTTTTT
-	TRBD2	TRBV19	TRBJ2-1	CASSSTFWGLAYNEQFF	TGTGCCAGTAGTTCCACATTTTGGGGACTAGCGTACAATGAGCAGTTCTTC
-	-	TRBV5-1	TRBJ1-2	CASSYPYGGGDRGYTF	TGCGCCAGCAGCTACCCCTACGGCGGGGGAGATAGGGGCTACACCTTC